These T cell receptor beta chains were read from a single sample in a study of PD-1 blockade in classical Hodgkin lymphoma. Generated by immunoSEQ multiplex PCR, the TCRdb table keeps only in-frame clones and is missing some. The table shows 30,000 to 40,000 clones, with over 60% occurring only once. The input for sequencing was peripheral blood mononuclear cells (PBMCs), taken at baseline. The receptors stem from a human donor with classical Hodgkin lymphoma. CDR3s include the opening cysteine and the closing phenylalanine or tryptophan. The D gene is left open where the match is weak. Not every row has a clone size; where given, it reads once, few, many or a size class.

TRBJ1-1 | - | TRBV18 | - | CASSPLDTEAFF | TGTGCCAGCTCACCTCTGGACACTGAAGCTTTCTTT
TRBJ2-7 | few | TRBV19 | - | CASSLAGKRYEQYF | TGTGCCAGTTCCCTTGCGGGAAAGAGGTACGAGCAGTACTTC
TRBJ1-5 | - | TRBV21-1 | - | CASSTLIATWHHQPQHF | TGTGCCAGCAGTACGCTGATAGCTACTTGGCATCATCAGCCCCAGCATTTT
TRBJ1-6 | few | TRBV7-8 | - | CASSLAIIYNSPLHF | TGTGCCAGCAGCTTAGCGATAATCTATAATTCACCCCTCCACTTT
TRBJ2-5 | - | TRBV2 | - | CASRSDSGPQETQYF | TGTGCCAGCAGGTCGGACAGTGGACCCCAAGAGACCCAGTACTTC
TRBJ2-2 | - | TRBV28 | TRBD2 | CASSYGTKGTGELFF | TGTGCCAGCAGCTACGGGACTAAGGGAACCGGGGAGCTGTTTTTT
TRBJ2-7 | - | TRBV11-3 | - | CASSLQGGEQYF | TGTGCCAGCAGCTTACAGGGAGGCGAGCAGTACTTC
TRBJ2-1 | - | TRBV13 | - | CASSLGGSPYNEQFF | TGTGCCAGCAGCTTAGGCGGGAGTCCGTACAATGAGCAGTTCTTC
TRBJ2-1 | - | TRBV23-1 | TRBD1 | CASSQSSLPGQGGDEQFF | TGCGCCAGCAGTCAATCTTCACTCCCGGGACAGGGGGGAGATGAGCAGTTCTTC
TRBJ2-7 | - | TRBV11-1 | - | CASSYTTVSYEQYF | TGTGCCAGCAGCTATACGACAGTCTCCTACGAGCAGTACTTC
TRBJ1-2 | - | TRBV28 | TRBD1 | CASRQPGQVYGYTF | TGTGCCAGCAGGCAACCGGGACAGGTCTATGGCTACACCTTC
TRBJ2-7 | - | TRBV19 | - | CASSEWGNYEQYF | TGTGCCAGTAGTGAATGGGGGAACTACGAGCAGTACTTC
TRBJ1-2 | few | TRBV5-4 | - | CASSKSAWGRSGGYTF | TGTGCCAGCAGCAAAAGCGCTTGGGGGCGCAGTGGCGGCTACACCTTC